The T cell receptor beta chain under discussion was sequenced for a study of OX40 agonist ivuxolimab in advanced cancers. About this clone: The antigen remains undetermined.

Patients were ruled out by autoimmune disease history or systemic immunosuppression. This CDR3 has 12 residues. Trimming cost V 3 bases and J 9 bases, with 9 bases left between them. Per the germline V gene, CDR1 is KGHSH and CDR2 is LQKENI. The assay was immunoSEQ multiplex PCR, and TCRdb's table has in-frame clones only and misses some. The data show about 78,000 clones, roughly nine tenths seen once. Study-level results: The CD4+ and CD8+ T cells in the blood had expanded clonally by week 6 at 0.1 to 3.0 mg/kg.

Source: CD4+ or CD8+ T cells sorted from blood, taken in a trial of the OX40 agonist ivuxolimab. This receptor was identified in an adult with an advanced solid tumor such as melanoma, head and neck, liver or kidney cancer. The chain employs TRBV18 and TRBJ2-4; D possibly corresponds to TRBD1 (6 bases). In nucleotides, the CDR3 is TGTGCCAGCTCACCGGACAGCGGCATTCAGTACTTC. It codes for CASSPDSGIQYF.